The sequence of this T cell receptor beta chain was determined in a study of T-cell reconstitution after alpha-beta-depleted transplantation in children. Unique molecular identifiers were used to barcode this TCRbeta library. Via MiXCR, TCRdb re-called the PCR reads, giving one row per CDR3 protein. This table holds around 190,000 distinct CDR3 sequences, approximately 6.9% found once. Points from the study as a whole: T cells produced anew were the main source of T-cell counts and diversity one year after transplant.

This clonotype came up many times. The antigen is not known. V lost 4 bases, J lost 7 bases, and 11 bases lay in between. Germline V gene sequence: CDR1 MNHEY, CDR2 SMNVEV (reference sequence). The CDR3 loop spans 13 amino acids. The source material was PBMCs, sampled before TCRalphabeta/CD19-depleted stem cell transplant. The clonotype was recovered from a boy younger than 10 with acute lymphoblastic leukemia, due to receive a stem cell transplant. The rearrangement joins TRBV27 to TRBJ2-1; D not resolved. CDR3 protein: CASSWSISNEQFF. The CDR3 coding sequence is TGTGCCAGCAGTTGGAGCATCTCTAATGAGCAGTTCTTC.